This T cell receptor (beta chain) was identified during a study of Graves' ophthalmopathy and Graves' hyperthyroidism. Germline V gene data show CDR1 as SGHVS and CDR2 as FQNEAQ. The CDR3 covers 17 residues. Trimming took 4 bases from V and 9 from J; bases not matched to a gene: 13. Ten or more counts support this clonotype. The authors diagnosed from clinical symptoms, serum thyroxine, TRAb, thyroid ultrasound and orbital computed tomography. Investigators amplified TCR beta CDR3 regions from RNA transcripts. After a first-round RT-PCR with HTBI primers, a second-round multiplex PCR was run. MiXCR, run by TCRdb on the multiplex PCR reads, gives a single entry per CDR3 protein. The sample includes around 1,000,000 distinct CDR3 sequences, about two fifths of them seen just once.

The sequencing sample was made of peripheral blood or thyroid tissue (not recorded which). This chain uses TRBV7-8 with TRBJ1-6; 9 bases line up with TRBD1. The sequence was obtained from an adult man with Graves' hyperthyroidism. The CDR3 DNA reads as TGTGCCAGCAGCTCGAACCGGGACAGGGTCGTTGGTTCACCCCTCCACTTT. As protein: CASSSNRDRVVGSPLHF.